This T cell receptor (beta chain) was captured in a study of CD8 T cells in Susac syndrome (dated by TCRdb to between 2018 and 2020). In terms of the full investigation: Whether CD8+ T cell activation and differentiation in Susac syndrome was antigen driven was tested using repertoire sequencing. Clonality of the CD8+ T cell repertoire was compared between more than 10 healthy donors, approximately 14 Susac syndrome patients and about 15 multiple sclerosis patients. The paper's findings and limits, for the study overall: The number of individuals in the TCR sequencing and HLA analysis was recognized as being relatively small.

CDR1 and CDR2 are read off the germline V gene as MNHEY and SVGAGI. Including cysteine and phenylalanine, the CDR3 has 15 amino acids. Kept here is only the CDR3 DNA, which spans 45 bases and is read in frame from base 1. V loses 2 bases, J loses 1 base, and the germline ends lie 11 bases apart. High-throughput TCR beta sequencing profiled peripheral blood CD8+ and CD4+ T cells from healthy donors, Susac syndrome patients and multiple sclerosis patients. The multiple sclerosis controls were treatment-naive patients whose relapsing-remitting disease, either stable or active, fulfilled the revised McDonald criteria. Bulk CD8+ and CD4+ T cells were purified by magnetic negative isolation, while CD8+ TEMRA cells were enriched using FACS. Blood was drawn into EDTA tubes, processed within 24 hours, and PBMCs were isolated by density gradient centrifugation. PBMCs intended for TCR sequencing were frozen in liquid nitrogen and were later thawed in a 37 degrees C water bath. The sorted or isolated CD4+, CD8+ and CD8+ TEMRA cells reached a purity of at least 90%.

As for this clonotype: Its recognized antigen is unknown. Per-nucleotide qualities are absent, and no much larger clonotype sits a single base away.

RNA was extracted with the RNeasy kit and roughly 0.45 to 1 ug was reverse transcribed using random hexamers. TCR beta CDR3 regions were amplified with the immunoSEQ multiplex PCR assay covering 54 Vbeta and 13 Jbeta segments. PCR amplification bias was corrected by using a synthetic template baseline for primer optimization and computational correction. Under the source paper's analysis protocol: Reads were assigned to V, D and J genes according to IMGT and analyzed in immunoSEQ Analyzer, with only productive sequences retained. Clonality was calculated as one minus the Shannon entropy normalized by log2 of the number of productive unique sequences. Public and private clones were assessed among the 100 most prevalent clones of each patient and control. A clone was defined as Susac-specific if it was absent from the healthy and MS cohorts, from roughly 1,000 published viral clones and from other ImmuneACCESS disease sequences. TCRdb reprocessing: public reads trimmed at Q25 with fastp, clones called with MiXCR, in-frame beta chains kept. Rows with a matching CDR3 protein are joined into one entry that keeps the most common DNA and genes. TCRdb, rather than the study authors, made the V and J calls. Recorded for this sample are about 300,000 distinct CDR3 sequences; 75% to 90% of them occurred a single time. The ten largest account for 0.18% of the sample.

The sample consisted of CD8+ T cells from PBMCs. This clonotype originated in a human donor with multiple sclerosis. In this chain, TRBV6-5 is recombined with TRBJ1-1; the D gene is unclear. This receptor carries the CDR3 CASSYSQQTNTEAFF. The DNA sequence is TGTGCCAGCAGTTACAGCCAACAAACGAACACTGAAGCTTTCTTT.